This T cell receptor beta chain is from a study of PD-1 blockade in mismatch repair-deficient tumors. In the study overall: Patients had 12 to 13 mismatch repair-deficient cancer types and were previously treated and progressing.

Repertoires were generated with immunoSEQ multiplex PCR, while TCRdb's copy carries only in-frame clones and drops some. This table holds under 85,000 clones, approximately 82% found once. Germline CDR1 reads PRHDT; CDR2 reads FYEKMQ (reference sequence). Trimming shortened V by 5 bases and J by 4 bases, and 14 bases separated the two germline ends. This CDR3 has 14 residues. TCR sequencing covered a few patients who responded to pembrolizumab. The sample holds one count of this clone. The target antigen is unknown. Study-wide results and caveats: Tumor-resident clones, often undetectable pretreatment in blood, expanded then contracted after pembrolizumab.

J is TRBJ2-5 and V is TRBV13; maybe TRBD2 (6 bases). The input for sequencing was peripheral blood, taken 2 weeks after starting pembrolizumab. This TCR derives from an adult with mismatch repair-deficient cancer. CDR3 coding DNA: TGTGCCAGCAGCCCCCGGACTATTCGAGAGACCCAGTACTTC. It is translated as CASSPRTIRETQYF.